This T cell receptor (beta chain) is from a study of cytomegalovirus exposure and HLA in healthy donors. Vbeta (60) and Jbeta (13) primers were used in the PCR. The data were produced by immunoSEQ multiplex PCR, yet TCRdb's version contains in-frame clones alone and is incomplete. The sample consists of about 170,000 clones, over 70% of them appearing once. V lost 6 bases to trimming and J lost 5 bases; unmatched junction nucleotides: 16. From germline, CDR1 is MNHEY and CDR2 SMNVEV (reference sequence). The CDR3 consists of 16 residues. The receptor was isolated from a woman between 45 and 60 years old in good health and CMV-seropositive. The sample comprised PBMCs. This chain uses TRBV27 with TRBJ2-7; 7 bases align to TRBD1. The CDR3 DNA reads TGTGCCAGCAGCTCCATTGCCGCCGGGACAGCCCACGAGCAGTACTTC. It is translated as CASSSIAAGTAHEQYF.